Listed below are T cell receptor beta chains from one sample, sequenced in a study of blood T cell repertoires in COVID-19. TCRdb's table, derived via immunoSEQ multiplex PCR, lists solely in-frame clones and lacks some. The table records 250,000 to 350,000 clones, roughly 88% of them present only once. Sequenced sample: peripheral blood. The source of these receptors is a man younger than 35 with active or convalescent COVID-19. Each CDR3 is given with its conserved first and last residue. A D gene is named only where the DNA matches it firmly. Rows may omit the clone size; those that give it use once, few, many or a size class.

clone size	V gene	D gene	J gene	CDR3 protein	CDR3 DNA
-	TRBV7-7	TRBD1	TRBJ1-2	CASSPMVTGNYGYTF	TGTGCCAGCAGCCCCATGGTGACAGGGAACTATGGCTACACCTTC
-	TRBV6-1	TRBD1	TRBJ1-6	CASSEWGTGMTPLHF	TGTGCCAGCAGTGAATGGGGGACAGGGATGACACCCCTCCACTTT
-	TRBV7-3	TRBD2	TRBJ2-1	CASSLTGSRGGPEQFF	TGTGCCAGCAGCTTAACTGGCTCGCGGGGGGGCCCTGAGCAGTTCTTC
-	TRBV19	-	TRBJ1-1	CASIKGANTANTEAFF	TGTGCCAGTATTAAGGGAGCAAATACAGCGAACACTGAAGCTTTCTTT
-	TRBV7-2	-	TRBJ1-2	CASSLRVNYGYTF	TGTGCCAGCAGCTTACGGGTTAACTATGGCTACACCTTC
-	TRBV5-6	-	TRBJ2-7	CASSGGTAQEYF	TGTGCCAGCAGCGGGGGGACGGCTCAGGAGTACTTC
-	TRBV2	-	TRBJ1-5	CASLGGGNQPQHF	TGTGCCAGCCTGGGGGGAGGCAATCAGCCCCAGCATTTT
-	TRBV29-1	TRBD1	TRBJ2-2	CSVETQGIGELFF	TGCAGCGTTGAGACACAGGGGATCGGGGAGCTGTTTTTT
-	TRBV5-1	-	TRBJ2-7	CASRQNSYVGYEQYF	TGCGCCAGCAGACAGAACTCCTACGTAGGCTACGAGCAGTACTTC
-	TRBV3-1/TRBV3-2	TRBD2	TRBJ2-5	CASSQGFSGTSGGGETQYF	TGTGCCAGCAGCCAAGGGTTTTCGGGGACTAGCGGGGGAGGAGAGACCCAGTACTTC
-	TRBV9	-	TRBJ2-5	CASSPISTTNQETQYF	TGTGCCAGCAGCCCAATTTCCACGACTAACCAAGAGACCCAGTACTTC
once	TRBV6-6	-	TRBJ1-1	CASTRGGTEAFF	TGTGCCAGCACCCGAGGTGGGACTGAAGCTTTCTTT
-	TRBV4-1	-	TRBJ2-3	CASSQEERVGDTQYF	TGCGCCAGCAGCCAGGAGGAAAGGGTTGGAGATACGCAGTATTTT
once	TRBV7-9	-	TRBJ2-5	CASSSEGQETQYF	TGTGCCAGCAGCTCCGAGGGACAAGAGACCCAGTACTTC
-	TRBV12-2	-	TRBJ2-5	CASRLVSETQYF	TGTGCAAGTCGCTTAGTCAGTGAGACCCAGTACTTC
-	TRBV7-9	-	TRBJ1-2	CASSIPGVWGYTF	TGTGCCAGCAGCATCCCAGGGGTCTGGGGCTACACCTTC
-	TRBV2	TRBD1	TRBJ1-6	CASSEGSGQANSPLHF	TGTGCCAGCAGTGAGGGGTCGGGACAGGCGAATTCACCCCTCCACTTT